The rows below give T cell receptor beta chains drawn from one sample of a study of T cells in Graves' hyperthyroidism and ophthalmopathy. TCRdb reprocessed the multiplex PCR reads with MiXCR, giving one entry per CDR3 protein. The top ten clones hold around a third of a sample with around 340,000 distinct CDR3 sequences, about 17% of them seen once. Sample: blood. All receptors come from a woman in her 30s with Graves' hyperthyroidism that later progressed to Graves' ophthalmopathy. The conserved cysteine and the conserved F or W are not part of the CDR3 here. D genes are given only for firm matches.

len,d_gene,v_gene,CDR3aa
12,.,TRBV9,ASSAGTPAYEQY
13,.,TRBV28,ASSRNAGMNTEAF
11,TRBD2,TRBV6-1,ASSSGGGDTQY
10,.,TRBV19,ASTGEGTPLH
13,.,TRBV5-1,ASSPEGGLIDTQY
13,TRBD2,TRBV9,ASSEAGGHAYEQY
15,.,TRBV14,ASSQDSGTLYLETQY
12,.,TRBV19,ASSIAGFGTEAF
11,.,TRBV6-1,ASSEGTHTEAF
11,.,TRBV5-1,ASNREGWTEAF
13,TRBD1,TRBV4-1,ASRQGGAWNTEAF
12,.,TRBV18,ASSMTMGQETQY
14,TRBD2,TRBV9,ASNSGGESLPDTQY
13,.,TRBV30,AWSVLAELWNGYT
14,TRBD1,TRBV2,ASSARPGQGRYEQY
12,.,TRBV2,ASMDSYLDNEQF
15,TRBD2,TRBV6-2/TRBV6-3,ASSYSRSSGSGNEQY
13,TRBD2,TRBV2,ARTTSGISYNEQF
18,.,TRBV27,ASSLRNRQRTGSDTDTQY
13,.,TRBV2,ASSESRGRGETQY
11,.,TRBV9,ASSVRLGETQY
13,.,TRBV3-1,ASSQVFLGQETQY
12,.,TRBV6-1,ASSNTGVGGEAF
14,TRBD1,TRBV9,ASSVGEEQGIYGYT
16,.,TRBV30,AWGPTARMPSSYNEQF
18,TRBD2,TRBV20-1,SARVLGGLAGGSSYNEQF
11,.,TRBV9,ASSVVSDTEAF
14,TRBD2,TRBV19,ASSIGSLAGGNEQF
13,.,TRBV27,ASSYTFSSTDTQY
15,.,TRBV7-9,ASSPLGGHRETYEQY
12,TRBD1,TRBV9,ASSDWDSPGELF
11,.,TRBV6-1,ASSTGTGRGYT
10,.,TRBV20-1,SARPRPYGYT
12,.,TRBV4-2,ASSHMGKAETQY
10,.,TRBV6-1,ASSPASDEQF
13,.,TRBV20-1,SALTGYSSYNEQF
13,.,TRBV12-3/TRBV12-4,ASSSRAGNTDTQY
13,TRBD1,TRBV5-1,ASSSTGDSTDTQY
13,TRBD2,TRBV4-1,ASSPLTSGMDEQF
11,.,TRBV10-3,AISPENTGELF
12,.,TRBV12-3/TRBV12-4,ASSLQVMNTEAF
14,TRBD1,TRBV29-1,SVGDRGRASTDTQY
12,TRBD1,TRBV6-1,ASRPYRGYTEAF
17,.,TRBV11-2,ASSGRTDYRLDSGNTIY
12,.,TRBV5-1,ASSSGTVGTEAF
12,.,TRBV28,ASSLYQGTDTQY
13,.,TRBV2,ASSADGPGGFGYT
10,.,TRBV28,ASSSGTQPQH
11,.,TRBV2,ASSKGEGTEAF